The table lists the clone carrying this T cell receptor beta chain with a few counts. The antigen is unknown. TCRdb recomputed calls from the 5' RACE reads with MiXCR, one row per CDR3 protein. The profile covers about 560,000 distinct CDR3 sequences, with 20% to 25% appearing a single time and 8.4% taken by the ten largest. This record belongs to a study of T-cell memory formation after mild COVID-19. Study overall: Most TCR clusters belonged to a single donor.

Overall study results and limits: Clones contracting day 15 to 85 were balanced CD4/CD8; later expanders leaned CD4+.

J was trimmed by 1 base and V by 4 bases; bases with no gene match: 7. Looked up from germline, CDR1 is SGHKS and CDR2 is YYEKEE (reference sequence). This CDR3 has 15 residues. The chain employs TRBV5-5 and TRBJ2-5; 7 bases match TRBD1. This TCR was sampled from an adult woman who had mild COVID-19 (a few samples of this study predate the infection). Cell type and time point are not known. Input material: PBMCs or a T cell subset sorted from them (not recorded which). CDR3 bases: TGTGCCAGCAGCACTACCGGGACAGCCCAAGAGACCCAGTACTTC. This codes for CASSTTGTAQETQYF.